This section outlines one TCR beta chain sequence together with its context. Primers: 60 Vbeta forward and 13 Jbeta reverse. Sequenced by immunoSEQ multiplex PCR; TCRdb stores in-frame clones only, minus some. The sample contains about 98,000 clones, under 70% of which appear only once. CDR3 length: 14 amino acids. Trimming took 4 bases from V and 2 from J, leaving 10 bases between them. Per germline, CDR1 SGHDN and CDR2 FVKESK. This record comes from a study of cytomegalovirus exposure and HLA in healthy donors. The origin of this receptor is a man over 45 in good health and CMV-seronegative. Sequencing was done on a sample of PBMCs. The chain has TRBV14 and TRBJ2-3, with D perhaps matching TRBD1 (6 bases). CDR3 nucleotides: TGTGCCAGCAGCCTAGGACAGCACACAGATACGCAGTATTTT. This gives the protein CASSLGQHTDTQYF.